This T cell receptor beta chain was obtained from a study of PD-1 blockade in classical Hodgkin lymphoma. Time point of the sample: cycle 4 day 1 (C4D1), after around six weeks of nivolumab. Every patient had relapsed following autologous stem cell transplantation, and cohorts differed in brentuximab vedotin exposure. Sequencing was performed with immunoSEQ multiplex PCR; in TCRdb, only in-frame clones are kept and a portion is missing. Among tens of thousands of clones listed, roughly 90% were seen once. CDR1 SGHRS and CDR2 YFSETQ come from the germline V gene. Germline trimming cut 0 bases from V and 1 base from J; bases unmatched to any gene: 2. The CDR3 is made up of 16 amino acids.

This material consisted of peripheral blood mononuclear cells (PBMCs), taken before the fourth cycle of nivolumab. This TCR was recovered from a human donor with classical Hodgkin lymphoma. The chain employs TRBV5-1 and TRBJ2-5, with TRBD2 matching 11 bases. CDR3 in amino acids: CASSLALAGGQETQYF. The CDR3 DNA sequence: TGCGCCAGCAGCTTGGCGCTAGCGGGGGGCCAAGAGACCCAGTACTTC. The full variable domain, with the rest looked up from reference TRBV5-1 and TRBJ2-5, is KAGVTQTPRYLIKTRGQQVTLSCSPISGHRSVSWYQQTPGQGLQFLFEYFSETQRNKGNFPGRFSGRQFSNSRSEMNVSTLELGDSALYLCASSLALAGGQETQYFGPGTRLLVL.